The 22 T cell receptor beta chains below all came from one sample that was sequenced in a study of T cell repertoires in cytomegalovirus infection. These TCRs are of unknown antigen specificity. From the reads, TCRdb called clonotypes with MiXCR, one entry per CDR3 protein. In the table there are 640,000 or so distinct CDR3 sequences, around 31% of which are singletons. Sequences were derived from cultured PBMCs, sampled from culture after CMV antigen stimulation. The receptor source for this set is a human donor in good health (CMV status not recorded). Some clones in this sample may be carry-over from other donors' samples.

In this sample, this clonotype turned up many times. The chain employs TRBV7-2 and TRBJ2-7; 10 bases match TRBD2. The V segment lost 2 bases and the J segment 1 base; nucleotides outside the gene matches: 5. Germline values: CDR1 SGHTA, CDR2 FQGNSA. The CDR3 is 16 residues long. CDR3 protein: CASSLSPSGSSYEQYF. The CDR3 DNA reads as TGTGCCAGCAGCTTATCCCCTAGCGGGAGTTCCTACGAGCAGTACTTC.

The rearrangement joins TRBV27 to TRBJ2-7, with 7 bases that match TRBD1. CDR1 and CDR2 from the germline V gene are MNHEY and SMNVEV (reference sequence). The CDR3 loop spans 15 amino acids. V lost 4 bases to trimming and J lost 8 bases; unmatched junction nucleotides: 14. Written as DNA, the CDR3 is TGTGCCAGCAGTTCTACCGGGACAGACCGTTACAAGCAGTACTTC. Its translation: CASSSTGTDRYKQYF.

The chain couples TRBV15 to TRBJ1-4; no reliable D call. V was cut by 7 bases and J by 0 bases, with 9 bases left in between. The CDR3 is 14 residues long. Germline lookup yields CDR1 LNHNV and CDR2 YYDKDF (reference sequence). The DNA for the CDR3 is TGTGCCACCAAATTCGGGACAACTAATGAAAAACTGTTTTTT. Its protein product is CATKFGTTNEKLFF.

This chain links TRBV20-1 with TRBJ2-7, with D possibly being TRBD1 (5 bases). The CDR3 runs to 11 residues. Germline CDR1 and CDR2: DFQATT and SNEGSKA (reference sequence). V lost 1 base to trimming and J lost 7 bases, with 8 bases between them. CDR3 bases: TGCAGTGCTAGAGGCCGGACAGAGCAGTACTTC. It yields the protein CSARGRTEQYF.

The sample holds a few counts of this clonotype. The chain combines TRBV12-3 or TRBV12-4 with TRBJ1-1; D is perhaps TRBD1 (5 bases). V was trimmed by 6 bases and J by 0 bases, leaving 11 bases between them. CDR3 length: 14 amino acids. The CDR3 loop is CASRTGTVNTEAFF. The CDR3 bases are TGTGCCAGCAGGACCGGGACGGTGAACACTGAAGCTTTCTTT.

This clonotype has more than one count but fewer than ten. Here the CDR3 reads CASSLGSGSWYNEQFF. The DNA for the CDR3 is TGTGCCAGCAGCTTAGGTAGCGGGAGTTGGTACAATGAGCAGTTCTTC. This chain uses TRBV11-2 with TRBJ2-1, with 9 bases lining up with TRBD2. Trimming took 1 base from V and 4 from J; bases not matched to a gene: 5. The germline V gene encodes CDR1 SGHAT and CDR2 FQNNGV. This CDR3 has 16 residues.

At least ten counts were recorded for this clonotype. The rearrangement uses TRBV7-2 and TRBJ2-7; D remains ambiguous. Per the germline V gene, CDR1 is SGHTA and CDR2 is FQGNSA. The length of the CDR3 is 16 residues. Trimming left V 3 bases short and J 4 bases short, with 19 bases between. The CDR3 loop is CASSLVMNPSYYEQYF. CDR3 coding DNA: TGTGCCAGCAGCTTGGTGATGAATCCCTCCTATTACGAGCAGTACTTC. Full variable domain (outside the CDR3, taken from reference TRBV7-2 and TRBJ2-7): GAGVSQSPSNKVTEKGKDVELRCDPISGHTALYWYRQSLGQGLEFLIYFQGNSAPDKSGLPSDRFSAERTGGSVSTLTIQRTQQEDSAVYLCASSLVMNPSYYEQYFGPGTRLTVT.

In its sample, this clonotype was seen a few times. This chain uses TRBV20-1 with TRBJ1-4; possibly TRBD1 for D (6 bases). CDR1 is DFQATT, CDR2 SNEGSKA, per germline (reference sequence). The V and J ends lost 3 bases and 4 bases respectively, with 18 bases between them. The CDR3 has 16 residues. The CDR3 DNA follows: TGCAGTGCTAGGCGGACAGTCCGCATGTTTAATGAAAAACTGTTTTTT. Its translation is CSARRTVRMFNEKLFF.

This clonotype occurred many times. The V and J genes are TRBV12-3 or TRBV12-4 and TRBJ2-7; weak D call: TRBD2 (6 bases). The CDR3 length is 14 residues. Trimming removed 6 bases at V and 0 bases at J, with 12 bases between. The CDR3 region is CASSPSGRSYEQYF. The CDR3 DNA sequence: TGTGCCAGCAGCCCGAGCGGGCGCTCCTACGAGCAGTACTTC.

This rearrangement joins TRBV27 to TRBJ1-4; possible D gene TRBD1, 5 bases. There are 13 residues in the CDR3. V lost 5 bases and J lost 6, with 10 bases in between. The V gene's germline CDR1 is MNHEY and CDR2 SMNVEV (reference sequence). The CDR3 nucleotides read TGTGCCAGCAGTCCCGGGGGTGATGAAAAACTGTTTTTT. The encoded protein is CASSPGGDEKLFF.

The CDR3 loop reads CASRPGQGLGANEKLFF. Written as DNA, the CDR3 is TGTGCCAGCAGACCGGGACAGGGGTTAGGGGCTAATGAAAAACTGTTTTTT. The V call is TRBV12-3 or TRBV12-4, the J call TRBJ1-4, with 10 bases fitting TRBD1. V shed 6 bases and J 3 bases; nucleotides not matched to a gene: 10. There are 17 residues in the CDR3.

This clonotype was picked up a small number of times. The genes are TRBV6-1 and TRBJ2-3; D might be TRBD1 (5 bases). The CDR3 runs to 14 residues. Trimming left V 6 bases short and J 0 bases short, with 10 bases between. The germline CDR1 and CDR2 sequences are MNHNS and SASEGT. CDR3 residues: CASRRQTSTDTQYF. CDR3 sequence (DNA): TGTGCCAGCAGGAGACAGACGAGCACAGATACGCAGTATTTT.

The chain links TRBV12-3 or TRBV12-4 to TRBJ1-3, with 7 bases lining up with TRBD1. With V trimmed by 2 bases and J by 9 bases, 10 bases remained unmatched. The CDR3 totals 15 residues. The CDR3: CASSLRDSRKITIYF. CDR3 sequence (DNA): TGTGCCAGCAGTTTACGGGACAGCCGAAAGATCACCATATATTTT.

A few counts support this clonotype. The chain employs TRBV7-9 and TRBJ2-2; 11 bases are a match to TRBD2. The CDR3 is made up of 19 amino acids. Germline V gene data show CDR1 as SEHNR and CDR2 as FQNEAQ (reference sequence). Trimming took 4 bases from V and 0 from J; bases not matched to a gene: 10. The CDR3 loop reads CASSYPVGTSGANTGELFF. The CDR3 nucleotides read TGTGCCAGCAGCTACCCGGTCGGGACTAGCGGCGCGAACACCGGGGAGCTGTTTTTT.

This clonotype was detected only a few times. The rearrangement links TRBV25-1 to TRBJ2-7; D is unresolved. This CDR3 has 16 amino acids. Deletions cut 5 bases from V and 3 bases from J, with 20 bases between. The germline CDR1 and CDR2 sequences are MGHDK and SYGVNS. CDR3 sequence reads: CASSSSPGGLLYEQYF. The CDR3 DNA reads TGTGCCAGCAGTAGCAGCCCAGGCGGCCTCCTCTACGAGCAGTACTTC.

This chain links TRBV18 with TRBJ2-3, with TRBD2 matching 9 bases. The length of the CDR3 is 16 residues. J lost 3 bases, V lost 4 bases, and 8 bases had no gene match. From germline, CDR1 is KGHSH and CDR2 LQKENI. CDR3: CASSRRRLAVTDTQYF. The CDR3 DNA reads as TGTGCCAGCTCACGCCGCCGACTAGCGGTAACAGATACGCAGTATTTT.

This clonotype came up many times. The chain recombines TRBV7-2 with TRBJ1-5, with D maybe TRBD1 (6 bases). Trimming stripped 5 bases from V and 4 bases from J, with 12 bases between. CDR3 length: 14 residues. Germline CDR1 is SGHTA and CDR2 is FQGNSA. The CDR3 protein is CASSPGTSNQPQHF. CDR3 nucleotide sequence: TGTGCCAGCAGCCCTGGGACAAGTAATCAGCCCCAGCATTTT.

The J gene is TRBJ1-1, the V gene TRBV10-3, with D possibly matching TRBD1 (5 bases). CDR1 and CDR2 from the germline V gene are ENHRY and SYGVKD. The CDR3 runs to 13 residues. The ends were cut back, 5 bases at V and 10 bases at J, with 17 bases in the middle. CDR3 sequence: CAISNKQALGAFF. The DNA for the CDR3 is TGTGCCATCAGTAATAAACAGGCGCTTGGAGCTTTCTTT.

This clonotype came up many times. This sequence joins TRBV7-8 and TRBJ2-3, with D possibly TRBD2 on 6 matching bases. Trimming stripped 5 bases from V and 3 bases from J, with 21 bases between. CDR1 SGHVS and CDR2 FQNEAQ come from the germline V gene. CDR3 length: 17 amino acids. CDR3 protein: CASSARWRGRGTDTQYF. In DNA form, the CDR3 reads TGTGCCAGCAGCGCGCGGTGGAGGGGACGAGGGACAGATACGCAGTATTTT.

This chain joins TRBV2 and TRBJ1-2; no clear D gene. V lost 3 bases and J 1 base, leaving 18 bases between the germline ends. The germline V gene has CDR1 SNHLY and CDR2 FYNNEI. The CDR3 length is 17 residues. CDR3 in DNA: TGTGCCAGCAGTGAGTTCAGTTCAGGTCGTGGTAACTATGGCTACACCTTC. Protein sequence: CASSEFSSGRGNYGYTF.

This CDR3 is CASSRDRARGNQPQHF. For the CDR3, the DNA is TGTGCCAGCAGCCGAGACAGGGCGCGAGGGAATCAGCCCCAGCATTTT. V is TRBV7-2 and J is TRBJ1-5, with 7 positions matching TRBD1. Germline V CDR1 and CDR2: SGHTA, FQGNSA. There are 16 residues in the CDR3. Unmatched junction bases numbered 11, after V lost 5 bases and J lost 4 bases.

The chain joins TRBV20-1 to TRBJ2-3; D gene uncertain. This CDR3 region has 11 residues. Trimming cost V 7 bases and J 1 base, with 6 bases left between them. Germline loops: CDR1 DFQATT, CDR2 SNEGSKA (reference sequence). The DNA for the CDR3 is TGCAGTGGGAGCGGCACAGATACGCAGTATTTT. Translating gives CSGSGTDTQYF.